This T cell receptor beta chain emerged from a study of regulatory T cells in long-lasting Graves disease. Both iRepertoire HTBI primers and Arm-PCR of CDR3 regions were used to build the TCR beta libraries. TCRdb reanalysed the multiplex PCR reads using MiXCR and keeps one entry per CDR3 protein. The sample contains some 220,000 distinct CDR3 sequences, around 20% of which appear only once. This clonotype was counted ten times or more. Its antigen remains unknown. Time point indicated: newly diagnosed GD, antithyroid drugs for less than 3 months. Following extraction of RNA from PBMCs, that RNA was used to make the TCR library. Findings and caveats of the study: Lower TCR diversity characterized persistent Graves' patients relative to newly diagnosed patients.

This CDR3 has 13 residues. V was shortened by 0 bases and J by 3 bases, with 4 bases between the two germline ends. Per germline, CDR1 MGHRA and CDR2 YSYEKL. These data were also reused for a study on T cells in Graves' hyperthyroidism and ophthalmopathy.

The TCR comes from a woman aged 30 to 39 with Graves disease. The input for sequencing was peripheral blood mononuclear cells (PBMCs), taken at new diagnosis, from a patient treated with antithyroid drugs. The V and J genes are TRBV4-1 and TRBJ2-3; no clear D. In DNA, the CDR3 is TGCGCCAGCAGCCAAGAAAGAACAGATACGCAGTATTTT. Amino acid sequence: CASSQERTDTQYF.